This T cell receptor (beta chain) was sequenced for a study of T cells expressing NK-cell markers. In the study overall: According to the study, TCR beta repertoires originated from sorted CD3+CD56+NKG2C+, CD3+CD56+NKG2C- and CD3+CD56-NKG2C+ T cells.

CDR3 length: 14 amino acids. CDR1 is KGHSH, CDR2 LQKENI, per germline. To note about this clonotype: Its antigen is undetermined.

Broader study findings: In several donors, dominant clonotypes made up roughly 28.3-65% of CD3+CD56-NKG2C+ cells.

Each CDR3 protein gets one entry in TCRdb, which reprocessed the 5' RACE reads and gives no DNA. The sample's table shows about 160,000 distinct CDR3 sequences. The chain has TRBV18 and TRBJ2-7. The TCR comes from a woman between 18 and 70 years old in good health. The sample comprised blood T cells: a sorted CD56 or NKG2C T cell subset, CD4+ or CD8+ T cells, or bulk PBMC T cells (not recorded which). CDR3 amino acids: CASSPLFSSYEQYF.